The 2 T cell receptor beta chains listed next were all sequenced from one sample in a study of CD8+CD57+ T cells in acquired aplastic anemia. Genomic DNA templated the TCR beta VDJ and CDR3 profiling. Using its own MiXCR run on the reads, TCRdb lists one record per CDR3 protein. Among around 190,000 distinct CDR3 sequences listed, about half were seen once. The specimen sequenced was sorted CD4+, CD8+, or CD8+CD57+ T cells (not recorded which) from PBMCs. All receptors come from a human donor in good health, serving as a control.

This clonotype was observed many times. This chain uses TRBV7-2 with TRBJ1-2; D perhaps matches TRBD1 (5 bases). The CDR3 extends over 14 amino acids. Trimming removed 2 bases at V and 5 bases at J, with 12 bases between. The germline gives CDR1 SGHTA, CDR2 FQGNSA. The CDR3 region is CASSLMGREYGYTF. The CDR3 nucleotides are TGTGCCAGCAGCTTAATGGGCAGGGAGTATGGCTACACCTTC. The complete variable domain, with remaining parts taken from reference TRBV7-2 and TRBJ1-2, reads GAGVSQSPSNKVTEKGKDVELRCDPISGHTALYWYRQSLGQGLEFLIYFQGNSAPDKSGLPSDRFSAERTGGSVSTLTIQRTQQEDSAVYLCASSLMGREYGYTFGSGTRLTVV.

This clonotype was recorded many times. The rearrangement links TRBV29-1 to TRBJ2-5; 12 bases are a match to TRBD2. J was trimmed by 5 bases and V by 6 bases; bases with no gene match: 4. There are 13 residues in the CDR3. Germline V gives CDR1 SQVTM, CDR2 ANQGSEA. In DNA, the CDR3 is TGCAGCGTCGGACTAGCGGGGAGGGAGACCCAGTACTTC. Protein: CSVGLAGRETQYF.